This T cell receptor beta chain was observed in a study of blood T cell repertoires in COVID-19. Study as a whole: The analysed material was cDNA or gDNA that came from T cells, B-cell-depleted T cells, or PBMCs.

Authors' analysis steps: Reference gene primer amplification gave estimated nucleated cell counts. The method was immunoSEQ multiplex PCR; TCRdb's version includes in-frame clones alone and lacks a portion of them. V, J and clone size were drawn from that table, and D and trimming were deduced from the DNA. The table has 250,000 to 350,000 clones, approximately 84% seen once. Trimming pared 4 bases from V and 4 bases from J, leaving 8 bases between. CDR1 is MNHEY and CDR2 is SMNVEV in the germline V gene (reference sequence). This CDR3 is 13 amino acids long. Enrolled during active infection, Seattle patients were then followed longitudinally.

The receptor was derived from a human donor with COVID-19, enrolled during active disease. The donor label of this sample is uncertain. The sample taken for sequencing was peripheral blood. The V and J genes are TRBV27 and TRBJ1-3; D unresolved. The CDR3: CASSSLSGNTIYF. The CDR3 DNA follows: TGTGCCAGCAGTTCCCTAAGCGGAAACACCATATATTTT.